This is a list of T cell receptor beta chains from one sample in a study of blood T cell repertoires in COVID-19. Sequencing was performed with immunoSEQ multiplex PCR; in TCRdb, only in-frame clones are kept and a portion is missing. The sample lists roughly 92,000 clones, around 90% occurring once. The sample comprised peripheral blood. The origin of the receptors is a woman older than 75 with active or convalescent COVID-19. CDR3s include the opening cysteine and the closing phenylalanine or tryptophan. Fields, in order: D gene, CDR3 length, clone size, J gene, V gene, CDR3 protein, CDR3 DNA. A D gene is named only where the DNA matches it firmly. Rows may omit the clone size; those that give it use once, few, many or a size class.

>-|15|-|TRBJ2-6|TRBV5-6
CASNKGLAGANVLTF
TGTGCCAGCAACAAGGGGCTTGCTGGGGCCAACGTCCTGACTTTC
>TRBD1|16|-|TRBJ1-1|TRBV5-6
CASSLYRGRVVAEAFF
TGTGCCAGCAGCTTGTATAGGGGGCGCGTGGTTGCTGAAGCTTTCTTT
>-|15|-|TRBJ2-1|TRBV7-2
CASSLPGTAGNEQFF
TGTGCCAGCAGCTTACCCGGAACAGCGGGCAATGAGCAGTTCTTC
>-|13|-|TRBJ1-1|TRBV5-5
CASSQTGNTEAFF
TGTGCCAGCAGCCAGACAGGAAACACTGAAGCTTTCTTT
>-|14|once|TRBJ2-2|TRBV5-5
CASSLSSNTGELFF
TGTGCCAGCAGCTTGTCTTCGAACACCGGGGAGCTGTTTTTT
>-|14|-|TRBJ2-7|TRBV5-1
CASSWDTGTYEQYF
TGCGCCAGCAGCTGGGACACGGGTACCTACGAGCAGTACTTC
>-|15|-|TRBJ1-2|TRBV5-8
CASSLIGEGNYGYTF
TGTGCCAGCAGCTTGATAGGGGAGGGGAACTATGGCTACACCTTC
>TRBD2|15|-|TRBJ2-1|TRBV11-2
CASSWGTSGLNEQFF
TGTGCCAGCAGCTGGGGGACTAGCGGACTCAATGAGCAGTTCTTC
>TRBD2|15|-|TRBJ2-7|TRBV27
CASRSRAGVGYEQYF
TGTGCCAGCAGATCCCGAGCGGGAGTAGGCTACGAGCAGTACTTC
>-|12|-|TRBJ2-7|TRBV20-1
CSASGQAYEQYF
TGCAGTGCTAGTGGGCAGGCCTACGAGCAGTACTTC
>TRBD2|15|-|TRBJ2-1|TRBV2
CASSGTSGNNNEQFF
TGTGCCAGCAGTGGGACTAGCGGGAACAACAATGAGCAGTTCTTC
>TRBD2|16|-|TRBJ2-3|TRBV7-3
CASSLNRLAGTDTQYF
TGTGCCAGCAGCTTAAATCGACTAGCGGGCACAGATACGCAGTATTTT
>-|16|-|TRBJ2-1|TRBV18
CASSPIADSSYNEQFF
TGTGCCAGCTCACCGATAGCAGATAGCTCCTACAATGAGCAGTTCTTC
>-|13|-|TRBJ1-1|TRBV7-7
CASSLGRETEAFF
TGTGCTAGCAGCTTAGGCAGGGAAACTGAAGCTTTCTTT
>TRBD1|17|-|TRBJ2-7|TRBV27
CASRSDRTGSTAYEQYF
TGTGCCAGCAGATCCGACCGGACAGGGAGTACCGCCTACGAGCAGTACTTC
>TRBD1|19|-|TRBJ2-5|TRBV28
CASSLAGSRRQGTRETQYF
TGTGCCAGCAGTTTGGCAGGCTCTCGAAGACAGGGAACTAGGGAGACCCAGTACTTC
>-|15|-|TRBJ2-3|TRBV4-1
CASSQEVRGLDTQYF
TGCGCCAGCAGCCAAGAGGTGCGGGGCTTGGATACGCAGTATTTT
>TRBD1|17|-|TRBJ1-6|TRBV27
CASSPRTGNAYNSPLHF
TGTGCCAGCAGTCCCCGGACAGGGAATGCCTATAATTCACCCCTCCACTTT
>-|13|-|TRBJ2-7|TRBV7-6
CASSLGEGYEQYF
TGTGCCAGCAGCTTAGGTGAGGGATACGAGCAGTACTTC
>-|17|-|TRBJ1-1|TRBV4-3
CASSQEPQTGPFERAFF
TGCGCCAGCAGCCAAGAACCCCAGACAGGTCCCTTCGAGAGGGCTTTCTTT
>TRBD1|13|-|TRBJ1-1|TRBV6-5
CAIQGERDTEAFF
TGTGCCATACAGGGGGAACGGGACACTGAAGCTTTCTTT
>-|14|-|TRBJ2-2|TRBV18
CASSPVRGTGELFF
TGTGCCAGCTCACCAGTCAGGGGCACCGGGGAGCTGTTTTTT
>TRBD1|13|-|TRBJ1-2|TRBV18
CASSMEGADGYTF
TGTGCCAGCTCAATGGAGGGGGCTGATGGCTACACCTTC
>TRBD2|16|-|TRBJ2-2|TRBV11-2
CASSLAGGRGAGELFF
TGTGCCAGCAGCTTAGCGGGCGGGAGAGGAGCCGGGGAGCTGTTTTTT
>-|13|-|TRBJ2-5|TRBV20-1
CSASPASVETQYF
TGCAGTGCTAGTCCCGCTAGCGTGGAGACCCAGTACTTC
>-|11|once|TRBJ1-1|TRBV12-3/TRBV12-4
CASSLSLEAFF
TGTGCCAGCAGTTTATCTCTCGAAGCTTTCTTT
>-|14|once|TRBJ2-7|TRBV18
CASSRTDTNYEQYF
TGTGCCAGCTCTCGGACAGACACCAACTACGAGCAGTACTTC
>TRBD2|14|-|TRBJ2-1|TRBV19
CASRVLAGYNEQFF
TGTGCCAGTCGGGTACTAGCGGGCTACAATGAGCAGTTCTTC
>-|14|-|TRBJ1-4|TRBV30
CAWSGGSTNEKLFF
TGTGCCTGGAGTGGGGGCTCAACTAATGAAAAACTGTTTTTT
>-|15|-|TRBJ2-1|TRBV4-3
CASSQDIRGRNEQFF
TGCGCCAGCAGCCAAGATATTAGGGGCCGCAATGAGCAGTTCTTC
>TRBD1|14|-|TRBJ1-1|TRBV28
CATSTGTGGVEAFF
TGTGCCACCTCTACCGGGACAGGGGGCGTTGAAGCTTTCTTT
>TRBD2|15|once|TRBJ2-1|TRBV19
CASSIVGTSPNEQFF
TGTGCCAGTAGTATAGTCGGGACTAGCCCCAATGAGCAGTTCTTC
>TRBD1|15|once|TRBJ1-1|TRBV27
CASSRWTGTYTEAFF
TGTGCCAGCAGTCGATGGACAGGAACTTACACTGAAGCTTTCTTT